What follows are 2 T cell receptor beta chains derived from one specimen sequenced in a study of response to subunit inactivated influenza vaccine. TCRdb independently ran MiXCR on the RT-PCR reads; one entry per CDR3 protein. The data hold a few hundred thousand distinct CDR3 sequences, with 9.5% to 12% observed a single time. Sequencing used PBMCs from blood, obtained around seven weeks after vaccination. These receptor sequences come from a middle-aged man who received an inactivated influenza vaccine.

The table lists this clonotype with a count of one. The chain combines TRBV7-9 with TRBJ2-5, with D maybe TRBD2 (5 bases). The V gene lost 3 bases and the J gene lost 5 bases, with 16 bases spanning the gap. There are 15 residues in the CDR3. CDR1 is SEHNR and CDR2 is FQNEAQ in the germline V gene (reference sequence). The CDR3 protein is CASSFSGPGGETQYF. Here the CDR3 DNA reads TGTGCCAGCAGCTTCTCCGGGCCTGGCGGGGAGACCCAGTACTTC.

This clonotype came up a few times. This chain uses TRBV11-2 with TRBJ2-3, with D hard to call. This CDR3 is 12 amino acids long. V lost 1 base and J lost 6, with 5 bases in between. The germline CDR1 and CDR2 sequences are SGHAT and FQNNGV. CDR3 nucleotide sequence: TGTGCCAGCAGCTTAGTAGACGATACGCAGTATTTT. It codes for CASSLVDDTQYF. Based on the CDR3 plus reference TRBV11-2 and TRBJ2-3, the full variable domain is EAGVAQSPRYKIIEKRQSVAFWCNPISGHATLYWYQQILGQGPKLLIQFQNNGVVDDSQLPKDRFSAERLKGVDSTLKIQPAKLEDSAVYLCASSLVDDTQYFGPGTRLTVL.